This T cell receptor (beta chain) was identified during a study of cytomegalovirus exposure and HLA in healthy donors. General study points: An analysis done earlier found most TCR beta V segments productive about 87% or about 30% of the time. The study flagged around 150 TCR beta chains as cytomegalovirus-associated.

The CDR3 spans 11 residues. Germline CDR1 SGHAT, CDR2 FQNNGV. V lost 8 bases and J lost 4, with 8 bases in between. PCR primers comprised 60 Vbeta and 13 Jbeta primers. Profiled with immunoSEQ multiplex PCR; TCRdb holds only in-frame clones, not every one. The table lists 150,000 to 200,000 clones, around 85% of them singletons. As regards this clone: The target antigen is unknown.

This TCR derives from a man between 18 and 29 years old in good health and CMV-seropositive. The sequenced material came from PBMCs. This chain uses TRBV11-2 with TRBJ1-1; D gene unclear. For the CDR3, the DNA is TGTGCCAGCTCCTCGGGCACTGAAGCTTTCTTT. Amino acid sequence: CASSSGTEAFF.